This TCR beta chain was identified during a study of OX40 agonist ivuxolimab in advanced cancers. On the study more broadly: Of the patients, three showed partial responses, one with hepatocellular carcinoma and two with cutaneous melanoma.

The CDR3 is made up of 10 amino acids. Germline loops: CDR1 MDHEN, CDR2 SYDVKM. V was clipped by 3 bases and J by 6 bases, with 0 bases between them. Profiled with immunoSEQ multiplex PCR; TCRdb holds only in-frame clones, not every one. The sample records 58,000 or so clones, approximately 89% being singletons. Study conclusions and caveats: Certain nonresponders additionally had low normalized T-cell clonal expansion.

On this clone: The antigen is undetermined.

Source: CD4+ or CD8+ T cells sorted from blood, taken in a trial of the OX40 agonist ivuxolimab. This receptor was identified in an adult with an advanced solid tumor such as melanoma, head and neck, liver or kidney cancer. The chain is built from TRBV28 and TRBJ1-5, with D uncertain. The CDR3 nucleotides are TGTGCCAGCAGTTTTCAGCCCCAGCATTTT. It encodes CASSFQPQHF. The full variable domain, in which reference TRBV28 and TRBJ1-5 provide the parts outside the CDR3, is DVKVTQSSRYLVKRTGEKVFLECVQDMDHENMFWYRQDPGLGLRLIYFSYDVKMKEKGDIPEGYSVSREKKERFSLILESASTNQTSMYLCASSFQPQHFGDGTRLSIL.